Listed here are 12 T cell receptor beta chains from one sample, sequenced in a study of blood T cell repertoires in COVID-19. The method was immunoSEQ multiplex PCR; TCRdb's version includes in-frame clones alone and lacks a portion of them. This sample has some 180,000 clones, with approximately 87% found just once. Source material: peripheral blood. The receptor set was obtained from a man aged 70 or older with active or convalescent COVID-19.

This clone was recorded a few times. This chain uses TRBV4-3 with TRBJ2-7, with a weak D call TRBD2 (6 bases). V was clipped by 0 bases and J by 4 bases, with 16 bases between them. Germline assignment: CDR1 LGHNA and CDR2 YSLEER. This CDR3 has 16 residues. CDR3 in DNA: TGCGCCAGCAGCCAAGATTTCCGGGGGATCCGTTACGAGCAGTACTTC. Translated: CASSQDFRGIRYEQYF.

The sample holds a few counts of this clone. The V and J genes are TRBV19 and TRBJ1-4; 7 positions match TRBD1. CDR3 length: 15 amino acids. Germline CDR1 and CDR2: LNHDA and SQIVND (reference sequence). Trimming took 4 bases from V and 0 from J; bases not matched to a gene: 2. DNA for the CDR3: TGTGCCAGTAGTACCGGGACAGCAACTAATGAAAAACTGTTTTTT. It yields the protein CASSTGTATNEKLFF.

The V call is TRBV6-2 or TRBV6-3, the J call TRBJ1-1, with 8 nucleotides matching TRBD1. J gave up 4 bases and V 5 bases, and 6 bases lay outside the gene matches. Looked up from germline, CDR1 is MNHEY and CDR2 is SVGEGT. The CDR3 is made up of 14 amino acids. CDR3 residues: CASSLQGVRTEAFF. The CDR3, as DNA: TGTGCCAGCAGTCTACAGGGGGTTCGCACTGAAGCTTTCTTT.

The rearrangement uses TRBV28 and TRBJ2-7, with 7 bases that match TRBD2. Germline V lookup: CDR1 MDHEN, CDR2 SYDVKM. The ends lost 3 bases at V and 0 bases at J; junction bases unmatched: 2. This CDR3 has 14 amino acids. CDR3 amino acids: CASSFGGSSYEQYF. For the CDR3, the DNA is TGTGCCAGCAGTTTCGGCGGGAGCTCCTACGAGCAGTACTTC.

The CDR3 loop is CASSLVPDTEAFF. CDR3 coding DNA: TGTGCCAGCAGCTTGGTCCCGGACACTGAAGCTTTCTTT. The chain employs TRBV5-4 and TRBJ1-1, with D uncertain. Per the germline V gene, CDR1 is SGHNT and CDR2 is YYREEE (reference sequence). V lost 0 bases and J lost 3, with 6 bases in between. The CDR3 runs 13 residues.

The chain employs TRBV6-2 or TRBV6-3 and TRBJ1-4; D is unclear. V was trimmed by 6 bases and J by 10 bases, leaving 18 bases between them. This CDR3 is 14 amino acids long. CDR1 is MNHEY, CDR2 SVGEGT, per germline. The CDR3 sequence is CASSRGEDGLKLFF. In DNA, the CDR3 is TGTGCCAGCAGCCGCGGGGAGGACGGACTAAAACTGTTTTTT.

The sample holds one count of this clone. The chain carries TRBV2 and TRBJ1-4, with TRBD1 as a possible D gene (5 bases). With 3 bases removed from V and 14 bases from J, the gap between germline ends came to 16 bases. There are 13 residues in the CDR3. Germline assignment: CDR1 SNHLY and CDR2 FYNNEI. The chain's CDR3 is CASSEGFWGGLFF. The CDR3 DNA reads TGTGCCAGCAGTGAGGGGTTTTGGGGGGGGCTGTTTTTT.

This chain uses TRBV5-1 with TRBJ2-5; 7 bases match TRBD2. The CDR3 consists of 13 residues. V trimming: 4 bases; J trimming: 3 bases; junction bases outside the gene matches: 3. Per germline, CDR1 SGHRS and CDR2 YFSETQ. CDR3 DNA: TGCGCCAGCAGCAGGGGACTAAAAGAGACCCAGTACTTC. Translated, it gives CASSRGLKETQYF.

The CDR3 protein is CASSSNDRGGGYTF. CDR3 nucleotides: TGTGCCAGCAGCTCTAACGACAGGGGTGGTGGCTACACCTTC. The chain recombines TRBV7-2 with TRBJ1-2, with 8 bases that match TRBD1. CDR1 is SGHTA, CDR2 FQGNSA, per germline. The CDR3 is made up of 14 amino acids. The J segment lost 7 bases and the V segment lost 4 bases, leaving 8 bases of the junction unmatched.

V gene TRBV2 combines with J gene TRBJ1-2; 8 nucleotides agree with TRBD1. The germline CDR1 and CDR2 sequences are SNHLY and FYNNEI. The CDR3 is made up of 14 amino acids. V gave up 5 bases and J gave up 4 bases; unmatched junction bases: 6. The CDR3 loop reads CASSIGQGRYGYTF. The CDR3 coding sequence is TGTGCCAGCAGTATCGGACAGGGCCGCTATGGCTACACCTTC.

This sequence joins TRBV6-5 and TRBJ1-4; D is unclear. CDR3 length: 13 amino acids. V was pared by 5 bases and J by 9 bases, with 13 bases between. Germline loops: CDR1 MNHEY, CDR2 SVGAGI. In DNA form, the CDR3 reads TGTGCCAGCAGTACCCCGGGAAGGAAAAAACTGTTTTTT. Protein: CASSTPGRKKLFF.

This clone has a handful of counts. The gene calls are TRBV27 and TRBJ2-2; D unresolved. The germline CDR1 and CDR2 sequences are MNHEY and SMNVEV (reference sequence). With 6 bases removed from V and 6 bases from J, the gap between germline ends came to 14 bases. This CDR3 has 14 residues. CDR3 DNA: TGTGCCAGCAGCCTTGGGCTGATCCCCGGGGAGCTGTTTTTT. Protein: CASSLGLIPGELFF.